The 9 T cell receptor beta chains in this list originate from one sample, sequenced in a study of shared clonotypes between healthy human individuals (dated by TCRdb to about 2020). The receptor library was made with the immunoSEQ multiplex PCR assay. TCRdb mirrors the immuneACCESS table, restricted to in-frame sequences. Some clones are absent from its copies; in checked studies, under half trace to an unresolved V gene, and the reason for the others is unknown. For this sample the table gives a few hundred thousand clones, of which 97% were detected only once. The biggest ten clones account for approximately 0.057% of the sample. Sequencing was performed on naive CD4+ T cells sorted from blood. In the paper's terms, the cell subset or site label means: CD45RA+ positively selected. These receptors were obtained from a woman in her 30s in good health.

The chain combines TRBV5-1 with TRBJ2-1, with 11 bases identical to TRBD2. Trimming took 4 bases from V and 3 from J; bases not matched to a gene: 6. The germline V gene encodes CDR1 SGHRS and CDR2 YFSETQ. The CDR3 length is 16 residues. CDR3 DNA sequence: TGCGCCAGCAGCCCTGTAGGGACTAGCGGCTACAATGAGCAGTTCTTC. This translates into CASSPVGTSGYNEQFF.

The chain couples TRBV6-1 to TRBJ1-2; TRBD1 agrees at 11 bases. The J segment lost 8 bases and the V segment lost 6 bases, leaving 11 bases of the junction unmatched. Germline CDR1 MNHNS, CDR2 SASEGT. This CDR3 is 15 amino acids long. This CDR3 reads CASRPPGQGVGGYTF. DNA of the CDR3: TGTGCCAGCAGACCTCCGGGACAGGGGGTTGGAGGCTACACCTTC.

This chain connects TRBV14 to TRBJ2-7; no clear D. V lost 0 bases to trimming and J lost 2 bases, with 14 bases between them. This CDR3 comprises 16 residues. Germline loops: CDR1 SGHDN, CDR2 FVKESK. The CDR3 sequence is CASSQESWKEPYEQYF. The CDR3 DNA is TGTGCCAGCAGCCAAGAATCCTGGAAGGAACCCTACGAGCAGTACTTC.

For the CDR3, the DNA is TGTGCCAGCAGCGTAGCTAGCGGGAGTTTAGATACGCAGTATTTT. Its protein is CASSVASGSLDTQYF. This chain connects TRBV9 to TRBJ2-3; TRBD2 aligns across 10 bases. Per the germline V gene, CDR1 is SGDLS and CDR2 is YYNGEE. CDR3 length equals 15 residues. Germline trimming cut 0 bases from V and 5 bases from J; bases unmatched to any gene: 3.

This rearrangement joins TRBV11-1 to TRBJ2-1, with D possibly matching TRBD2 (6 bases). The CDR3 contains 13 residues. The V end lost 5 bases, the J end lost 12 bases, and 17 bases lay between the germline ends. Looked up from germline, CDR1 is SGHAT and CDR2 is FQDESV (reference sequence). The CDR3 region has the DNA TGTGCCAGCAGCCCCCCGGGAGACCCCTGGCAGTTCTTC. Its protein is CASSPPGDPWQFF.

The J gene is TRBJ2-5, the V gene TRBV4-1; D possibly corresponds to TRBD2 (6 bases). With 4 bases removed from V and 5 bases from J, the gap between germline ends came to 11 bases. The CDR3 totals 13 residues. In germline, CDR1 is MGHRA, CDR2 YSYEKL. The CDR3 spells CASSLLRGETQYF. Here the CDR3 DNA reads TGCGCCAGCAGCCTCCTCCGGGGGGAGACCCAGTACTTC.

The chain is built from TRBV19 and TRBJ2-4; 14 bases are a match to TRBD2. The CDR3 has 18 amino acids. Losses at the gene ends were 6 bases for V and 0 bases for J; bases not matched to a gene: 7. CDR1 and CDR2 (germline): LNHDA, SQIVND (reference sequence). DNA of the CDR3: TGTGCCAGTAGGGAGGGACTAGCGGGAGAGAAAGCCAAAAACATTCAGTACTTC. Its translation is CASREGLAGEKAKNIQYF.

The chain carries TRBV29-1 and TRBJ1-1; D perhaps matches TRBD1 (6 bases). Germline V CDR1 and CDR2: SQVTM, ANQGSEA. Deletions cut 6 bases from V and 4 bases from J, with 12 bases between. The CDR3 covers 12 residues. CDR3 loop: CSVDSGVTEAFF. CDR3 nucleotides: TGCAGCGTGGACTCAGGGGTCACTGAAGCTTTCTTT.

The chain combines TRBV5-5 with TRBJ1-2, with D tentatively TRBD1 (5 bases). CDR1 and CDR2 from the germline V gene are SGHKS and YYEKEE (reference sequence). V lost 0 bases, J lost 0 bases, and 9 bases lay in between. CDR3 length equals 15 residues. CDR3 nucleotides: TGTGCCAGCAGCTTGGGAGGACACCCTAACTATGGCTACACCTTC. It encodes CASSLGGHPNYGYTF.